This paragraph covers one T cell receptor (beta chain) sequence. Its antigen is not identified. The V end was cut by 3 bases, the J end by 5 bases, with 11 bases between. Germline V lookup: CDR1 WNHNN, CDR2 SYGVQD (reference sequence). The CDR3 covers 13 residues. TCRdb keeps only in-frame clones here, not all; method: immunoSEQ multiplex PCR. The repertoire consists of roughly 5,000 clones, with roughly 84% occurring once and the leading ten covering around 5.7%. The data derive from a study of T cell repertoires in ileal Crohn's disease. Study-wide context: About half of patients got postoperative therapy: around 10 thiopurines, some 19 anti-TNF.

Study-level points and caveats: Active smokers at surgery had more clonal expansions than non-smokers.

The chain links TRBV10-1 to TRBJ2-7; D is perhaps TRBD1 (5 bases). The sequencing input was ileal tissue. The receptor was isolated from an adult with Crohn's disease. The CDR3 bases are TGCGCCAGCAGTGAAGGGGTCTCGGACGAGCAGTACTTC. Translation: CASSEGVSDEQYF.